This T cell receptor beta chain was found in a study of T cell changes during pregnancy in multiple sclerosis. CDR3 length: 13 amino acids. CDR1 and CDR2 from the germline V gene are SQVTM and ANQGSEA. V gave up 6 bases and J gave up 0 bases, with 11 bases separating them. Profiled with immunoSEQ multiplex PCR; TCRdb holds only in-frame clones, not every one. The sample holds some 67,000 clones, about 90% seen once. The gene calls are TRBV29-1 and TRBJ1-2; D is uncertain. Source: peripheral blood, taken after pregnancy. This receptor was taken from a female donor with multiple sclerosis, enrolled in a pregnancy study. CDR3 residues: CSVPDQANYGYTF. Written as DNA, the CDR3 is TGCAGCGTCCCTGACCAGGCTAACTATGGCTACACCTTC.